The 29 T cell receptor beta chains in this list originate from one sample, sequenced in a study of blood T cell repertoires in COVID-19. Only in-frame clones appear in the TCRdb table, and some are missing; sequencing was by immunoSEQ multiplex PCR. The data show around 340,000 clones, with 86% seen just once and about 7% held by the top ten. The sequencing input was peripheral blood. The receptor set was obtained from an older woman with COVID-19, enrolled during active disease.

J is TRBJ2-7 and V is TRBV5-4; no clear D gene. This CDR3 is built from 15 residues. Trimming took off 6 bases at V and 1 base at J, with 17 bases between the two ends. The V gene's germline CDR1 is SGHNT and CDR2 YYREEE (reference sequence). The CDR3 spells CASTNEMTPSYEQYF. The CDR3 bases are TGTGCCAGCACCAACGAAATGACTCCTTCCTACGAGCAGTACTTC.

CDR3 region: CASSGLGTGPDTQYF. The CDR3 DNA reads as TGCGCCAGCAGCGGTCTCGGGACAGGGCCAGATACGCAGTATTTT. The chain employs TRBV5-1 and TRBJ2-3; 9 bases map to TRBD1. In germline, CDR1 is SGHRS, CDR2 YFSETQ. V shed 4 bases, J shed 4 bases, and the junction held 7 bases outside the gene matches. The CDR3 loop spans 15 amino acids.

This clone was seen a single time. J is TRBJ1-2 and V is TRBV2; D call uncertain. The CDR3 consists of 15 residues. The ends were cut back, 7 bases at V and 1 base at J, with 16 bases in the middle. Germline V gene lookup returns CDR1 SNHLY and CDR2 FYNNEI. The CDR3 protein is CASTEGPSLNYGYTF. The DNA for the CDR3 is TGTGCCAGCACCGAGGGTCCGTCCCTTAACTATGGCTACACCTTC.

The chain employs TRBV19 and TRBJ2-7; weak D call: TRBD1 (5 bases). Trimming removed 7 bases at V and 4 bases at J, with 17 bases between. Germline V gene data show CDR1 as LNHDA and CDR2 as SQIVND (reference sequence). The CDR3 sequence is 14 residues long. CDR3 coding DNA: TGTGCCAGTAAAATGGGGCAGCCGCCTTACGAGCAGTACTTC. Its translation: CASKMGQPPYEQYF.

This chain links TRBV27 with TRBJ2-3, with D perhaps TRBD2 (5 bases). The V gene lost 2 bases and the J gene lost 11 bases, with 8 bases spanning the gap. This CDR3 is built from 11 residues. CDR1 and CDR2 (germline): MNHEY, SMNVEV (reference sequence). The CDR3 is CASSLTGRQYF. The CDR3 nucleotides read TGTGCCAGCAGTTTAACGGGGAGGCAGTATTTT.

The rearrangement joins TRBV25-1 to TRBJ1-1; D may be TRBD1 (6 bases). Looked up from germline, CDR1 is MGHDK and CDR2 is SYGVNS. The CDR3 is made up of 15 amino acids. With 3 bases removed from V and 1 base from J, the gap between germline ends came to 12 bases. DNA of the CDR3: TGTGCCAGCAGTGAGATAGGGGGACCGAACACTGAAGCTTTCTTT. Protein: CASSEIGGPNTEAFF.

The gene calls are TRBV5-6 and TRBJ1-1; TRBD1 might be the D (5 bases). The V gene's germline CDR1 is SGHDT and CDR2 YYEEEE. Trimming took 7 bases from V and 2 from J, leaving 18 bases between them. The CDR3 is 15 amino acids. The CDR3 DNA sequence: TGTGCCAGCGGTCGGCCGACAGCCACTAACACTGAAGCTTTCTTT. Amino acids: CASGRPTATNTEAFF.

The rearrangement uses TRBV7-2 and TRBJ1-2, with TRBD1 matching over 12 bases. This CDR3 spans 15 amino acids. CDR1 SGHTA and CDR2 FQGNSA come from the germline V gene. V trimming: 1 base; J trimming: 12 bases; junction bases outside the gene matches: 9. CDR3 nucleotide sequence: TGTGCCAGCAGCTTAGAAACCGGGACAGGGGGCGTCCACACCTTC. Amino acid sequence: CASSLETGTGGVHTF.

V usage is TRBV5-1 and J usage is TRBJ1-2, with D perhaps TRBD1 (6 bases). The germline gives CDR1 SGHRS, CDR2 YFSETQ. Trimming removed 7 bases from V and 4 bases from J, with 17 bases in between. This CDR3 region has 14 residues. CDR3 loop: CASSTGQLSYGYTF. The CDR3 DNA is TGCGCCAGCTCGACCGGACAGCTTTCCTATGGCTACACCTTC.

This chain connects TRBV5-1 to TRBJ1-2; D remains unclear. V was shortened by 0 bases and J by 8 bases, with 2 bases between the two germline ends. This CDR3 has 10 amino acids. CDR1 is SGHRS and CDR2 is YFSETQ in the germline V gene. The CDR3 DNA follows: TGCGCCAGCAGCTTGGCGGGCTACACCTTC. Translating it yields CASSLAGYTF.

The chain recombines TRBV4-1 with TRBJ2-1; 10 bases agree with TRBD2. The V and J ends lost 2 bases and 3 bases, in that order; junction bases with no gene match: 1. CDR3 size: 15 residues. From germline, CDR1 is MGHRA and CDR2 YSYEKL. This CDR3 is CASSQLAGGYNEQFF. Here the CDR3 DNA reads TGCGCCAGCAGCCAATTAGCGGGGGGCTACAATGAGCAGTTCTTC.

This sequence joins TRBV19 and TRBJ2-3; D call uncertain. With 1 base removed from V and 14 bases from J, the gap between germline ends came to 10 bases. Germline assignment: CDR1 LNHDA and CDR2 SQIVND (reference sequence). The CDR3 is 11 residues long. CDR3 in amino acids: CASSIGPAPYF. The CDR3 region has the DNA TGTGCCAGTAGTATAGGCCCCGCGCCGTATTTT.

The V call is TRBV18, the J call TRBJ1-5; TRBD1 might be the D (6 bases). With 3 bases removed from V and 1 base from J, the gap between germline ends came to 13 bases. Germline V gene data show CDR1 as KGHSH and CDR2 as LQKENI. The CDR3 runs 16 residues. The CDR3 spells CASSPRDKVSNQPQHF. In nucleotides, the CDR3 is TGTGCCAGCTCACCCCGGGACAAGGTCAGCAATCAGCCCCAGCATTTT.

The chain carries TRBV2 and TRBJ1-3; TRBD1 is a possible D gene (6 bases). This CDR3 has 15 residues. V lost 8 bases, J lost 4 bases, and 18 bases lay in between. Germline V CDR1 and CDR2: SNHLY, FYNNEI. DNA for the CDR3: TGTGCCAGCGAAAAGCGGACAGACGCGGGAAACACCATATATTTT. This encodes CASEKRTDAGNTIYF.

This clone was counted a few times. V gene TRBV11-2 combines with J gene TRBJ2-5, with TRBD2 as a possible D gene (5 bases). The germline V gene encodes CDR1 SGHAT and CDR2 FQNNGV. CDR3 size: 15 residues. Between the trimmed V and J ends, which lost 1 base and 0 bases, there was a span of 9 bases. CDR3: CASSLGRLNQETQYF. CDR3 sequence (DNA): TGTGCCAGCAGCTTAGGCCGACTAAACCAAGAGACCCAGTACTTC.

The V call is TRBV6-5, the J call TRBJ2-5, with D tentatively TRBD1 (5 bases). The CDR3 runs to 14 residues. Germline V gives CDR1 MNHEY, CDR2 SVGAGI. Trimming removed 2 bases at V and 5 bases at J, with 12 bases between. CDR3 amino acids: CASSYARAGETQYF. CDR3 nucleotide sequence: TGTGCCAGCAGTTACGCCCGTGCAGGGGAGACCCAGTACTTC.

The V gene is TRBV4-3, the J gene TRBJ2-1, with D unresolved. V lost 0 bases, J lost 4 bases, and 10 bases lay in between. The CDR3 is made up of 15 amino acids. The germline V gene encodes CDR1 LGHNA and CDR2 YSLEER. In nucleotides, the CDR3 is TGCGCCAGCAGCCAAGAGATGCACGGGTACAATGAGCAGTTCTTC. Translating gives CASSQEMHGYNEQFF.

V usage is TRBV7-3 and J usage is TRBJ2-3; 7 nucleotides agree with TRBD1. Germline V gene lookup returns CDR1 SGHTA and CDR2 FQGTGA. The CDR3 covers 14 residues. V lost 4 bases to trimming and J lost 4 bases; unmatched junction nucleotides: 5. The CDR3 sequence: CASSSVGGSDTQYF. The CDR3, as DNA: TGTGCCAGCAGCTCGGTAGGGGGCTCAGATACGCAGTATTTT.

The gene calls are TRBV5-4 and TRBJ1-2; unclear D gene. Trimming stripped 0 bases from V and 6 bases from J, with 12 bases between. The germline gives CDR1 SGHNT, CDR2 YYREEE (reference sequence). The CDR3 is made up of 14 amino acids. CDR3 bases: TGTGCCAGCAGCTTGGGAAACGGAGTGGATGGCTACACCTTC. Translation gives CASSLGNGVDGYTF.

This rearrangement joins TRBV3-1 (or the pseudogene TRBV3-2) to TRBJ2-1; D perhaps matches TRBD2 (5 bases). This CDR3 contains 14 residues. V lost 1 base and J 3 bases, leaving 7 bases between the germline ends. From germline, CDR1 is LGHDT and CDR2 YNNKEL (reference sequence). The CDR3: CASSQVAHYNEQFF. As DNA, the CDR3 is TGTGCCAGCAGCCAAGTAGCGCACTACAATGAGCAGTTCTTC.

The chain uses TRBV27 and TRBJ2-7, with 7 bases aligning to TRBD1. V shed 5 bases and J 3 bases; nucleotides not matched to a gene: 7. The CDR3 sequence is 14 residues long. The germline CDR1 and CDR2 sequences are MNHEY and SMNVEV (reference sequence). The CDR3 spells CASSLSRDSYEQYF. In DNA form, the CDR3 reads TGTGCCAGCAGTCTAAGCCGGGACAGCTACGAGCAGTACTTC.

The chain carries TRBV6-2 or TRBV6-3 and TRBJ2-7, with D tentatively TRBD1 (5 bases). The CDR3 runs to 12 residues. CDR1 is MNHEY and CDR2 is SVGEGT in the germline V gene. The germline V and J ends were trimmed by 5 bases and 6 bases, with 11 bases remaining between them. The CDR3 sequence: CASSRQGLEQYF. CDR3 DNA sequence: TGTGCCAGCAGTAGGCAGGGTCTCGAGCAGTACTTC.

The chain joins TRBV6-6 to TRBJ1-3; a possible D gene is TRBD1 (5 bases). This CDR3 has 15 amino acids. Per the germline V gene, CDR1 is MNHNY and CDR2 is SVGAGI (reference sequence). Trimming cost V 5 bases and J 0 bases, with 11 bases left between them. The chain's CDR3 is CASSHDSFSGNTIYF. DNA for the CDR3: TGTGCCAGCAGTCACGACAGCTTCTCTGGAAACACCATATATTTT.

This chain connects TRBV3-1 (or the pseudogene TRBV3-2) to TRBJ1-1; no definite D call. V was cut by 2 bases and J by 2 bases, with 3 bases left in between. CDR1 and CDR2 (germline): LGHDT, YNNKEL (reference sequence). The CDR3 contains 12 residues. This CDR3 is CASSQLNTEAFF. CDR3 in DNA: TGTGCCAGCAGCCAACTCAACACTGAAGCTTTCTTT.

The gene calls are TRBV6-2 or TRBV6-3 and TRBJ1-5; D remains unclear. The germline V gene encodes CDR1 MNHEY and CDR2 SVGEGT. This CDR3 comprises 12 residues. V dropped 2 bases and J dropped 4 bases, with 3 bases sitting between them. The CDR3 region is CASSYVNQPQHF. In DNA, the CDR3 is TGTGCCAGCAGTTACGTAAATCAGCCCCAGCATTTT.

The chain carries TRBV20-1 and TRBJ1-6; no definite D call. Germline V CDR1 and CDR2: DFQATT, SNEGSKA (reference sequence). V lost 6 bases and J lost 16, with 16 bases in between. The CDR3 is 11 amino acids. The chain's CDR3 is CSASPRESLHF. The CDR3 coding sequence is TGCAGTGCGTCCCCCCGGGAAAGTCTCCACTTT.

The rearrangement uses TRBV9 and TRBJ1-4, with 10 bases that match TRBD1. There are 15 residues in the CDR3. Per the germline V gene, CDR1 is SGDLS and CDR2 is YYNGEE. V was clipped by 3 bases and J by 7 bases; unmatched bases: 6. CDR3 amino acids: CASSGDRGAIEKLFF. CDR3 nucleotides: TGTGCCAGCAGCGGGGACAGGGGCGCTATTGAAAAACTGTTTTTT.

With regard to this clone: Being one base from a much bigger clone, this may be a read error. Other DNA sequences within the sample encode an identical CDR3. V usage is TRBV3-1 (or the pseudogene TRBV3-2) and J usage is TRBJ1-4; 7 nucleotides match TRBD1. The CDR3 extends over 14 amino acids. V was pared by 4 bases and J by 2 bases, with 1 base of the junction left unmatched. From germline, CDR1 is LGHDT and CDR2 YNNKEL (reference sequence). As DNA, the CDR3 is TGTGCCAGCAGCCGACAGGGTACTAATGAAAAACTGTTTTTT. Translated, it gives CASSRQGTNEKLFF.

J is TRBJ2-7 and V is TRBV25-1; D is possibly TRBD1 (5 bases). Trimming took 0 bases from V and 2 from J, leaving 11 bases between them. The CDR3 runs to 15 residues. Per germline, CDR1 MGHDK and CDR2 SYGVNS. DNA of the CDR3: TGTGCCAGCAGTGAATATATGGGGCAAGCCTACGAGCAGTACTTC. This encodes CASSEYMGQAYEQYF.